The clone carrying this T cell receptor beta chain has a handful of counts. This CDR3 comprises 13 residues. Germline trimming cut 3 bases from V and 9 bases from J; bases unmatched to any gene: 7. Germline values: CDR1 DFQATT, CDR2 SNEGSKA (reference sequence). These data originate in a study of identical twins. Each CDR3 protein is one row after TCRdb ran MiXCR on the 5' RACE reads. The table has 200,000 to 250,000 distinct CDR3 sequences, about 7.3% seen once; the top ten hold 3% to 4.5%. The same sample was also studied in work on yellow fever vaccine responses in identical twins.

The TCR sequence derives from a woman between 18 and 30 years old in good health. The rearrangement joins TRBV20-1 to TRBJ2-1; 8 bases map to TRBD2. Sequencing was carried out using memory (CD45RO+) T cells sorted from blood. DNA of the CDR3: TGCAGTGCTAGCCGGACTAGCTCGGTTGAGCAGTTCTTC. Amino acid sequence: CSASRTSSVEQFF.